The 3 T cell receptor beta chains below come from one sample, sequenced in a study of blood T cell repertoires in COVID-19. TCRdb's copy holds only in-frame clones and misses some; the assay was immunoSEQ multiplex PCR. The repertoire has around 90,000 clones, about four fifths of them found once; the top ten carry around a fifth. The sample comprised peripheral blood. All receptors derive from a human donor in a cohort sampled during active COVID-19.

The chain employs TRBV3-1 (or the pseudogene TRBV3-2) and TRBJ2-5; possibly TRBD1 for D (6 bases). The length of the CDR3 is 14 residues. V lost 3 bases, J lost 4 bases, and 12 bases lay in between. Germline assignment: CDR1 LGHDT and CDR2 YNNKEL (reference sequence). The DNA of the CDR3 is TGTGCCAGCAGCCACGACAGGATCCCAGAGACCCAGTACTTC. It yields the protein CASSHDRIPETQYF.

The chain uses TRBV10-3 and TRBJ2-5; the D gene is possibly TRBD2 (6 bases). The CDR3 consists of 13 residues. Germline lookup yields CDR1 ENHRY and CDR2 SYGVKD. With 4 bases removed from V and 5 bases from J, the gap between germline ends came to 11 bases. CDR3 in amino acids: CAISGRREETQYF. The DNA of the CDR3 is TGTGCCATCAGTGGCCGGAGGGAGGAGACCCAGTACTTC.

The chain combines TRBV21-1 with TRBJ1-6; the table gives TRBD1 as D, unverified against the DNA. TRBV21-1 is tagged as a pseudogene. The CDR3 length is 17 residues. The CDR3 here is CASSKYGRGAYNSPLHF. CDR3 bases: TGTGCCAGCAGCAAGTACGGCAGGGGCGCCTATAATTCACCCCTCCACTTT.